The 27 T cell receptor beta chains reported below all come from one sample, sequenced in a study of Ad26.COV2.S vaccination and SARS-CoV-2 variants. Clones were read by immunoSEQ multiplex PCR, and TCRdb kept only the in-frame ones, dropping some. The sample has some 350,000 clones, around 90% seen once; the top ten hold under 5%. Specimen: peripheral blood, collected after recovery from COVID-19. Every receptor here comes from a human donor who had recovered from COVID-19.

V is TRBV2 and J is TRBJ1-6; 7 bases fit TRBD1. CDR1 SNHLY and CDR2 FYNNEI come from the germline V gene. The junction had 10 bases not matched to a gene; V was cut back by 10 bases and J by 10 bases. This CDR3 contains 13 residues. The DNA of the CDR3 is TGTGCCACCAAAGACAGGGAAGCCTCACCCCTCCACTTT. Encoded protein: CATKDREASPLHF.

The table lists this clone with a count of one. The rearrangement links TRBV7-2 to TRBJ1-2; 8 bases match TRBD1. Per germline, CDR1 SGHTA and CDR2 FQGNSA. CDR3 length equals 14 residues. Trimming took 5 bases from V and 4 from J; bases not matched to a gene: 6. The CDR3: CASSTDRVGYGYTF. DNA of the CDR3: TGTGCCAGCAGCACGGACAGGGTGGGCTATGGCTACACCTTC.

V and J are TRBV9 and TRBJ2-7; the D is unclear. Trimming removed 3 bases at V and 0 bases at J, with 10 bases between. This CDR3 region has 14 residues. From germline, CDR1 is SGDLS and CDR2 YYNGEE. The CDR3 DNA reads TGTGCCAGCAGCGGTGGGCCTTCCTCCTACGAGCAGTACTTC. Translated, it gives CASSGGPSSYEQYF. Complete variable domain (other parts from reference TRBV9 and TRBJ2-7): DSGVTQTPKHLITATGQRVTLRCSPRSGDLSVYWYQQSLDQGLQFLIQYYNGEERAKGNILERFSAQQFPDLHSELNLSSLELGDSALYFCASSGGPSSYEQYFGPGTRLTVT.

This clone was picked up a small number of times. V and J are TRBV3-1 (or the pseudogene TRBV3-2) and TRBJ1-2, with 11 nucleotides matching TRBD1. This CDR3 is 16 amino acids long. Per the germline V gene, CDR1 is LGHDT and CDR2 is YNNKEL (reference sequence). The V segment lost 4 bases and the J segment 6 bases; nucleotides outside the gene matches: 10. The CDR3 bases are TGTGCCAGCAGCCGCATGGGACAGGGGGTTGAGAATGGCTACACCTTC. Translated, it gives CASSRMGQGVENGYTF.

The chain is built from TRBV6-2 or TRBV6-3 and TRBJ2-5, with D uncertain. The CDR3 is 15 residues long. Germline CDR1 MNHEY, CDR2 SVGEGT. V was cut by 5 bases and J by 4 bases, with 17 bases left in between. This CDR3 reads CASSPGLPKGETQYF. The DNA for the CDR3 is TGTGCCAGCAGTCCGGGTCTCCCTAAGGGAGAGACCCAGTACTTC.

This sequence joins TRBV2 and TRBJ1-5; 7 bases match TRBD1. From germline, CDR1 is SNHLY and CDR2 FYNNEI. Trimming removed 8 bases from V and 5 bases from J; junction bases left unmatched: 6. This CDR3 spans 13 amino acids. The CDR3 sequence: CASPRQGDQPQHF. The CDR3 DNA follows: TGTGCCAGCCCACGACAGGGTGATCAGCCCCAGCATTTT.

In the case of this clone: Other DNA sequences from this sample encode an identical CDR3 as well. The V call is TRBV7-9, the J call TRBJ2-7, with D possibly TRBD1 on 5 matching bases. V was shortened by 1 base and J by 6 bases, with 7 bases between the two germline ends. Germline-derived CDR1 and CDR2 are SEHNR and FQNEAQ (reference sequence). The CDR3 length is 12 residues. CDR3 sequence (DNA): TGTGCCAGCAGCTTAGGACAGTCCGAGCAGTACTTC. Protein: CASSLGQSEQYF.

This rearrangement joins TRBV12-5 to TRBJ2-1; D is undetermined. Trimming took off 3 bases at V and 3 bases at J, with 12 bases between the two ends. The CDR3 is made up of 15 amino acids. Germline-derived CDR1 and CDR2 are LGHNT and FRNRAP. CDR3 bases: TGTGCTAGTGGTTTCGGACGCCCGAGCTACAATGAGCAGTTCTTC. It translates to CASGFGRPSYNEQFF.

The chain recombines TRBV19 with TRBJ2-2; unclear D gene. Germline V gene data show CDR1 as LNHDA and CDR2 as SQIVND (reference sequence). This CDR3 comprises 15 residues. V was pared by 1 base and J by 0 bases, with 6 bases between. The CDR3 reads CASSIVGTNTGELFF. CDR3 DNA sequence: TGTGCCAGTAGTATAGTAGGGACGAACACCGGGGAGCTGTTTTTT.

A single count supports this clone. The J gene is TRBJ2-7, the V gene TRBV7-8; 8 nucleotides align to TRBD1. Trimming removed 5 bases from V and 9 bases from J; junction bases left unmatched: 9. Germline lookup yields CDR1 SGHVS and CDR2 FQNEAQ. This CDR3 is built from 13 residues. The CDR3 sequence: CASSPDRGGWQYF. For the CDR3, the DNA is TGTGCCAGCAGCCCCGACAGGGGAGGATGGCAGTACTTC.

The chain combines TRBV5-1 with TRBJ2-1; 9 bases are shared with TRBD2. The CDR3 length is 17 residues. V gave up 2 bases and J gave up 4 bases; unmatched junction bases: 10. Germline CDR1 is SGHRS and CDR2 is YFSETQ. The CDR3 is CASSLFSSGVSYNEQFF. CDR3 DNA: TGCGCCAGCAGCTTATTTTCTAGCGGGGTCTCGTACAATGAGCAGTTCTTC.

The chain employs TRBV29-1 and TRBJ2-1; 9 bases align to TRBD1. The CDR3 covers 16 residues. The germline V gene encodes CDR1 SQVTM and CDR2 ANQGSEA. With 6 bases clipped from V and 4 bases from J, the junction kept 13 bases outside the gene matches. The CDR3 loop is CSVEPNRDRVYNEQFF. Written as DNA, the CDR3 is TGCAGCGTCGAGCCAAACCGGGACAGGGTATACAATGAGCAGTTCTTC.

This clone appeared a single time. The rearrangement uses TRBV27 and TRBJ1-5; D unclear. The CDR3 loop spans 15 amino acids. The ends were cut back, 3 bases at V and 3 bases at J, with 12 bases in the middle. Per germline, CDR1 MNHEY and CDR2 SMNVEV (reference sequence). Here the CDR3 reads CASSFLGRNNQPQHF. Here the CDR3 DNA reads TGTGCCAGCAGTTTCCTCGGACGGAACAATCAGCCCCAGCATTTT.

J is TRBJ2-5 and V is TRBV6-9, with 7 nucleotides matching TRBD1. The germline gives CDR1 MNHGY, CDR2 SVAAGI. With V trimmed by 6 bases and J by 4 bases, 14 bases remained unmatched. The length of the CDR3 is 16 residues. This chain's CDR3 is CASRLLLQGLRETQYF. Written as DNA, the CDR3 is TGTGCCAGCAGGCTTTTACTACAGGGGCTCCGAGAGACCCAGTACTTC.

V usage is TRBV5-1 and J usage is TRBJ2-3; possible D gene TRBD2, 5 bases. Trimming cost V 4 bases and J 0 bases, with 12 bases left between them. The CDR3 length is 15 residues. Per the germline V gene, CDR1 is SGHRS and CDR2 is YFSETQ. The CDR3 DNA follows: TGCGCCAGCAGCGGACCTAGGACTAGCACAGATACGCAGTATTTT. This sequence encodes CASSGPRTSTDTQYF.

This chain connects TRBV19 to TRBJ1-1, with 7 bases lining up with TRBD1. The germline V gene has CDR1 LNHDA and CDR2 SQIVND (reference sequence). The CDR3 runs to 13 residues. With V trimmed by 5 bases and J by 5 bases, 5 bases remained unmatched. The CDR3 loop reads CASSSTGKTEAFF. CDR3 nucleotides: TGTGCCAGTAGTTCGACAGGGAAGACTGAAGCTTTCTTT.

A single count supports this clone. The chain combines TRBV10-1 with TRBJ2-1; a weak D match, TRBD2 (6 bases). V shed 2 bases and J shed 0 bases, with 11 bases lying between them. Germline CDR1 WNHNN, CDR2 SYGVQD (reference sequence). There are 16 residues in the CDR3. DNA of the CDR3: TGCGCCAGCAGTGAGCTAGCGTTAGGCTCCTACAATGAGCAGTTCTTC. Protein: CASSELALGSYNEQFF.

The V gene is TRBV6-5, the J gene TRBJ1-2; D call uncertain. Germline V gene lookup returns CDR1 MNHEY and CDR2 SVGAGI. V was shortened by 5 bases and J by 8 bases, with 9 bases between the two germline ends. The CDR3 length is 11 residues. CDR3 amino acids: CASSRIMGYTF. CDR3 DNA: TGTGCCAGCAGTCGAATAATGGGCTACACCTTC.

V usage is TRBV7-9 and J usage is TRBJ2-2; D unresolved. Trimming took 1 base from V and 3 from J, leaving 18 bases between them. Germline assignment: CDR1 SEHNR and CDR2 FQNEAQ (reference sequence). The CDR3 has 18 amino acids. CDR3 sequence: CASSLEVSPLRDTGELFF. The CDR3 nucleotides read TGTGCCAGCAGCTTAGAGGTCAGTCCCCTAAGGGACACCGGGGAGCTGTTTTTT.

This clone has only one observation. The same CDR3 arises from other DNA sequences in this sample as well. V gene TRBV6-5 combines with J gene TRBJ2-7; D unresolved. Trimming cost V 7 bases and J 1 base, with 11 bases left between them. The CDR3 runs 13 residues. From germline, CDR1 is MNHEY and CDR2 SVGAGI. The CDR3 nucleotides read TGTGCCAGCATCCCCGGGCAATCCTACGAGCAGTACTTC. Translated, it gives CASIPGQSYEQYF.

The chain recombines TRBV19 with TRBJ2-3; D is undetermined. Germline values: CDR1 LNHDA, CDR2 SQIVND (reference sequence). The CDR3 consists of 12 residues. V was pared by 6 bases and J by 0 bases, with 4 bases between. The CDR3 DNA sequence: TGTGCCAGTAGAAGCAGCACAGATACGCAGTATTTT. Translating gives CASRSSTDTQYF.

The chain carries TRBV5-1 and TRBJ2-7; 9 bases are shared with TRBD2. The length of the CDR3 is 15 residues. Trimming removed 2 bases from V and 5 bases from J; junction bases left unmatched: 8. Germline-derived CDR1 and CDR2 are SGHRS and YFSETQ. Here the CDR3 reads CASSLRGGGANEQYF. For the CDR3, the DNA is TGCGCCAGCAGCTTACGTGGCGGGGGGGCGAACGAGCAGTACTTC.

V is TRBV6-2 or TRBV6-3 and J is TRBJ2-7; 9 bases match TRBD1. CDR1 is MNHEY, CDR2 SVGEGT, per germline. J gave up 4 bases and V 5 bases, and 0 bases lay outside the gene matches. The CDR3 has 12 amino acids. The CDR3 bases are TGTGCCAGCAGTGGACAGGGGTACGAGCAGTACTTC. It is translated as CASSGQGYEQYF.

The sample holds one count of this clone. The CDR3 bases are TGTGCCAGCGGGGCAACAGGGGCCAATGAGCAGTTCTTC. Translation: CASGATGANEQFF. The rearrangement uses TRBV6-5 and TRBJ2-1, with 7 bases identical to TRBD1. Trimming cost V 8 bases and J 6 bases; bases outside gene matches: 7. The V gene's germline CDR1 is MNHEY and CDR2 SVGAGI. The CDR3 has 13 amino acids.

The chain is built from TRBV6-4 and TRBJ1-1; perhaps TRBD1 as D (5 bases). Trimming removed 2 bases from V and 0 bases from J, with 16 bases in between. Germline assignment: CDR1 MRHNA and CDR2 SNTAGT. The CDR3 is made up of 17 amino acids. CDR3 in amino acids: CASSDPISGTVNTEAFF. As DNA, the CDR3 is TGTGCCAGCAGTGACCCAATATCCGGGACGGTGAACACTGAAGCTTTCTTT.

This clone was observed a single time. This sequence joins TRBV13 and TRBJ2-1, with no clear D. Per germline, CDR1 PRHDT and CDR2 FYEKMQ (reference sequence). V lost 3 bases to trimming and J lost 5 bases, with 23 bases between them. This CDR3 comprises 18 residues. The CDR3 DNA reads TGTGCCAGCAGCTTCCAGGAAGGCGTCCGGATCGCCGACAATGAGCAGTTCTTC. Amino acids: CASSFQEGVRIADNEQFF.

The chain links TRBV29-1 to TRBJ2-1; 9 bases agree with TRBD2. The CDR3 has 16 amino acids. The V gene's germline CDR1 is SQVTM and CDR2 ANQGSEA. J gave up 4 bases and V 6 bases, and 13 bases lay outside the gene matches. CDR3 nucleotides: TGCAGCGTCCCCGGGCCTTGGCGGGGGGGTTACAATGAGCAGTTCTTC. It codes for CSVPGPWRGGYNEQFF.